These 25 T cell receptor beta chains were all obtained from the same sample, sequenced in a study of T-cell reconstitution after alpha-beta-depleted transplantation in children. A TCRbeta library incorporating unique molecular identifiers was prepared. Using its own MiXCR run on the PCR reads, TCRdb lists one record per CDR3 protein. The repertoire includes fewer than 550,000 distinct CDR3 sequences, over 9.5% of them detected once, and approximately 15% sits in the top ten. Sequenced material: PBMCs, mostly from graft donor cells, taken 180 days after TCRalphabeta/CD19-depleted stem cell transplant. The receptors come from a female patient under 10 years old who had a stem cell transplant for aplastic anemia, so the T cells may come from the graft donor.

The V gene is TRBV7-6, the J gene TRBJ2-7; 12 nucleotides agree with TRBD2. V shed 5 bases, J shed 2 bases, and the junction held 4 bases outside the gene matches. The CDR3 is made up of 15 amino acids. Germline V gene sequence: CDR1 SGHVS, CDR2 FNYEAQ. CDR3 residues: CASSKTSGGTYEQYF. As DNA, the CDR3 is TGTGCCAGCAGCAAGACTAGCGGGGGAACCTACGAGCAGTACTTC.

This clonotype occurred many times. This chain uses TRBV12-3 or TRBV12-4 with TRBJ1-1; maybe TRBD1 (6 bases). With 5 bases removed from V and 1 base from J, the gap between germline ends came to 14 bases. This CDR3 region has 15 residues. The CDR3 sequence is CASSTPGHRNTEAFF. Here the CDR3 DNA reads TGTGCCAGCAGTACCCCGGGACACCGGAACACTGAAGCTTTCTTT.

The chain employs TRBV7-9 and TRBJ1-2; 8 bases line up with TRBD1. The CDR3 covers 14 residues. Germline V gene lookup returns CDR1 SEHNR and CDR2 FQNEAQ (reference sequence). Trimming cost V 3 bases and J 8 bases; bases outside gene matches: 8. The CDR3 loop is CASSFLTGEGGYTF. Here the CDR3 DNA reads TGTGCCAGCAGCTTTCTGACAGGGGAAGGAGGCTACACCTTC.

This clonotype came up a few times. This chain connects TRBV5-1 to TRBJ2-2, with TRBD2 identical over 8 bases. With 4 bases clipped from V and 4 bases from J, the junction kept 6 bases outside the gene matches. This CDR3 has 15 amino acids. The germline gives CDR1 SGHRS, CDR2 YFSETQ. CDR3 sequence: CASSMAGGLTGELFF. In DNA form, the CDR3 reads TGCGCCAGCAGCATGGCGGGAGGCCTCACCGGGGAGCTGTTTTTT.

In its sample, this clonotype was seen a few times. The rearrangement joins TRBV24-1 to TRBJ2-7; 12 bases map to TRBD2. Germline CDR1 reads KGHDR; CDR2 reads SFDVKD. Germline trimming cut 3 bases from V and 4 bases from J; bases unmatched to any gene: 3. The CDR3 totals 15 residues. The CDR3 region is CATSDGGLAGYEQYF. The CDR3 DNA reads as TGTGCCACCAGTGATGGCGGACTAGCGGGATACGAGCAGTACTTC.

V gene TRBV20-1 combines with J gene TRBJ1-4; D is unclear. The CDR3 is 11 residues long. CDR1 is DFQATT, CDR2 SNEGSKA, per germline (reference sequence). Between the trimmed V and J ends, which lost 2 bases and 8 bases, there was a span of 6 bases. CDR3: CSARIPEKLFF. The CDR3 region has the DNA TGCAGTGCTAGAATACCCGAAAAACTGTTTTTT.

There are many counts of this clonotype. The chain uses TRBV29-1 and TRBJ2-3, with TRBD2 matching 11 bases. The CDR3 is made up of 15 amino acids. Germline lookup yields CDR1 SQVTM and CDR2 ANQGSEA. V trimming: 6 bases; J trimming: 2 bases; junction bases outside the gene matches: 7. The CDR3 loop is CSVATSGSPTDTQYF. The CDR3 DNA is TGCAGCGTCGCAACTAGCGGGAGCCCCACAGATACGCAGTATTTT.

This clonotype came up a few times. The chain employs TRBV20-1 and TRBJ2-7, with 8 nucleotides matching TRBD2. The CDR3 extends over 17 amino acids. The junction had 20 bases not matched to a gene; V was cut back by 6 bases and J by 4 bases. CDR1 is DFQATT, CDR2 SNEGSKA, per germline (reference sequence). The CDR3 DNA sequence: TGCAGTGCCGAACCGGGACTAGGACACCTCAAGGGATACGAGCAGTACTTC. Residues: CSAEPGLGHLKGYEQYF.

The chain combines TRBV18 with TRBJ2-7; 7 nucleotides align to TRBD1. V dropped 1 base and J dropped 5; count of bases not matched to a gene: 5. The CDR3 totals 14 residues. Germline loops: CDR1 KGHSH, CDR2 LQKENI. In DNA, the CDR3 is TGTGCCAGCTCACCACTACCCACAGGGGACGAGCAGTACTTC. Its protein is CASSPLPTGDEQYF.

This clonotype was detected a few times. The rearrangement links TRBV12-3 or TRBV12-4 to TRBJ2-1; possible D gene TRBD2, 6 bases. V lost 3 bases and J lost 7, with 13 bases in between. The CDR3 loop spans 14 amino acids. The CDR3 loop is CASSFGLAPNEQFF. The CDR3 nucleotides read TGTGCCAGCAGTTTTGGTCTAGCGCCGAATGAGCAGTTCTTC.

This clonotype was picked up a small number of times. The rearrangement joins TRBV9 to TRBJ2-7; D call uncertain. The CDR3 contains 14 residues. Germline V gives CDR1 SGDLS, CDR2 YYNGEE. V was clipped by 0 bases and J by 1 base, with 8 bases between them. The CDR3 region is CASSVDVKSYEQYF. The CDR3 DNA follows: TGTGCCAGCAGCGTAGATGTCAAATCCTACGAGCAGTACTTC.

This chain joins TRBV6-2 or TRBV6-3 and TRBJ1-5, with D maybe TRBD1 (6 bases). The CDR3 has 15 residues. V lost 2 bases and J lost 2, with 10 bases in between. The germline gives CDR1 MNHEY, CDR2 SVGEGT. This CDR3 reads CASSYGGAGNQPQHF. CDR3 sequence (DNA): TGTGCCAGCAGTTACGGGGGGGCAGGCAATCAGCCCCAGCATTTT.

This clonotype was recorded at least ten times. The chain links TRBV12-5 to TRBJ2-3; D is unresolved. This CDR3 spans 20 amino acids. The V gene lost 0 bases and the J gene lost 0 bases, with 22 bases spanning the gap. Germline assignment: CDR1 LGHNT and CDR2 FRNRAP. DNA for the CDR3: TGTGCTAGTGGTTTGGTACTTTTACCCATGGTGAAGGCGAGCACAGATACGCAGTATTTT. The encoded protein is CASGLVLLPMVKASTDTQYF.

Only a few counts were recorded for this clonotype. The rearrangement joins TRBV7-9 to TRBJ1-5; D unresolved. CDR3 size: 13 residues. Trimming left V 8 bases short and J 2 bases short, with 10 bases between. Germline V gene sequence: CDR1 SEHNR, CDR2 FQNEAQ (reference sequence). Here the CDR3 reads CASGLGGNQPQHF. In DNA form, the CDR3 reads TGTGCCAGCGGGCTGGGCGGCAATCAGCCCCAGCATTTT.

This chain uses TRBV19 with TRBJ2-7; 9 positions agree with TRBD1. Unmatched junction bases numbered 10, after V lost 4 bases and J lost 3 bases. The CDR3 totals 16 residues. Germline V gene sequence: CDR1 LNHDA, CDR2 SQIVND (reference sequence). This CDR3 is CASSTRPGQGIYEQYF. For the CDR3, the DNA is TGTGCCAGTAGTACGCGACCGGGACAGGGTATCTACGAGCAGTACTTC.

This clonotype has more than one count but fewer than ten. V gene TRBV4-2 combines with J gene TRBJ2-1; TRBD2 is a possible D gene (6 bases). Trimming stripped 0 bases from V and 4 bases from J, with 19 bases between. The V gene's germline CDR1 is LGHNA and CDR2 YNFKEQ. CDR3 size: 18 residues. The CDR3 spells CASSQDRGGSGRYNEQFF. CDR3 nucleotide sequence: TGTGCCAGCAGCCAAGACCGTGGAGGGAGCGGGCGTTACAATGAGCAGTTCTTC.

This clonotype was picked up a small number of times. This rearrangement joins TRBV20-1 to TRBJ2-7, with D maybe TRBD1 (5 bases). Trimming removed 1 base at V and 1 base at J, with 14 bases between. The CDR3 extends over 15 amino acids. Germline values: CDR1 DFQATT, CDR2 SNEGSKA (reference sequence). In DNA form, the CDR3 reads TGCAGTGCTAGAGGCTCGACAGTCAAATCCTACGAGCAGTACTTC. Amino acid sequence: CSARGSTVKSYEQYF.

This clonotype came up a few times. As DNA, the CDR3 is TGCGCCAGCAGCGTATTTAGCACAGATACGCAGTATTTT. This encodes CASSVFSTDTQYF. The chain is built from TRBV5-1 and TRBJ2-3; D is ambiguous. Trimming left V 4 bases short and J 0 bases short, with 6 bases between. Germline V gene data show CDR1 as SGHRS and CDR2 as YFSETQ. The CDR3 runs to 13 residues.

This clonotype was recorded a few times. The chain carries TRBV15 and TRBJ2-1, with 8 bases identical to TRBD2. This CDR3 is built from 16 residues. V gave up 3 bases and J gave up 7 bases; unmatched junction bases: 11. In germline, CDR1 is LNHNV, CDR2 YYDKDF (reference sequence). The CDR3 loop reads CATSSGAWAGGNEQFF. The CDR3 DNA is TGTGCCACCAGCAGTGGGGCGTGGGCGGGAGGTAATGAGCAGTTCTTC.

The CDR3 region has the DNA TGCAGCGTTGAAGTTTCAGGGGGTGGAGGCTACACCTTC. Encoded protein: CSVEVSGGGGYTF. V gene TRBV29-1 combines with J gene TRBJ1-2; 7 bases fit TRBD1. This CDR3 is 13 amino acids long. The germline V gene has CDR1 SQVTM and CDR2 ANQGSEA. V lost 1 base and J lost 8; bases outside the gene matches: 7.

The J gene is TRBJ2-7, the V gene TRBV29-1; D remains unclear. Germline V gives CDR1 SQVTM, CDR2 ANQGSEA. This CDR3 has 13 amino acids. V was cut by 1 base and J by 4 bases, with 11 bases left in between. CDR3 nucleotide sequence: TGCAGCGTTGAAGTGGCTACCGGTTACGAGCAGTACTTC. It yields the protein CSVEVATGYEQYF.

This clonotype was found a few times. V usage is TRBV7-9 and J usage is TRBJ2-7, with D possibly matching TRBD2 (6 bases). The CDR3 totals 14 residues. The germline gives CDR1 SEHNR, CDR2 FQNEAQ (reference sequence). V lost 4 bases and J 3 bases, leaving 13 bases between the germline ends. As DNA, the CDR3 is TGTGCCAGCAGCTACGATGCGGGGTTCTACGAGCAGTACGTC. Amino acids: CASSYDAGFYEQYV.

This clonotype was counted a few times. The CDR3 sequence is CSARDTSITDTQYF. CDR3 coding DNA: TGCAGTGCTAGAGATACTAGTATCACAGATACGCAGTATTTT. V and J are TRBV20-1 and TRBJ2-3, with D perhaps matching TRBD2 (5 bases). This CDR3 has 14 residues. CDR1 is DFQATT and CDR2 is SNEGSKA in the germline V gene (reference sequence). V gave up 0 bases and J gave up 2 bases, with 9 bases separating them.

The CDR3 loop reads CASSEVGSNTEAFF. The CDR3 DNA reads TGTGCCAGCAGTGAGGTAGGGTCGAACACTGAAGCTTTCTTT. The chain uses TRBV25-1 and TRBJ1-1; no reliable D call. This CDR3 comprises 14 residues. Trimming removed 3 bases from V and 1 base from J, with 9 bases in between. The V gene's germline CDR1 is MGHDK and CDR2 SYGVNS. The full variable domain, rest sourced from reference TRBV25-1 and TRBJ1-1, is EADIYQTPRYLVIGTGKKITLECSQTMGHDKMYWYQQDPGMELHLIHYSYGVNSTEKGDLSSESTVSRIRTEHFPLTLESARPSHTSQYLCASSEVGSNTEAFFGQGTRLTVV.

CDR3 amino acids: CASSRGRTVNYGYTF. CDR3 sequence (DNA): TGTGCCAGCAGTCGGGGAAGGACGGTTAACTATGGCTACACCTTC. The V gene is TRBV28, the J gene TRBJ1-2; no firm D call. Germline CDR1 reads MDHEN; CDR2 reads SYDVKM. Trimming pared 5 bases from V and 1 base from J, leaving 14 bases between. The length of the CDR3 is 15 residues.